These T cell receptor beta chains were read from a single sample in a study of T-cell memory formation after mild COVID-19. One entry per CDR3 protein, called by TCRdb with MiXCR from the 5' RACE reads. The sample has some 190,000 distinct CDR3 sequences; roughly 17% are singletons. The sequenced material came from PBMCs or a T cell subset sorted from them (not recorded which). Receptor source: an adult woman who had mild COVID-19 (a few samples of this study predate the infection). Cell type and time point are not known. Each CDR3 is given with its conserved first and last residue. D genes are given only for firm matches. Not every row has a clone size; where given, it reads once, few, many or a size class.

>TRBV5-1|TRBD1|-|TRBJ2-2
TGCGCCAGCAGCTCGACCGACAGGGGGCTCCCGGCCGGGGAGCTGTTTTTT
CASSSTDRGLPAGELFF
>TRBV6-4|-|-|TRBJ2-3
TGTGCCAGCAGTTACATGGGGTCAGATACGCAGTATTTT
CASSYMGSDTQYF
>TRBV10-3|-|-|TRBJ2-7
TGTGCCATCGCTGAAGGTACCTCGGGCGAGCAGTACTTC
CAIAEGTSGEQYF
>TRBV19|TRBD1|many|TRBJ2-2
TGTGCCAGTAGAAGTGCCGGGACAGGGGGCACCGGGGAGCTGTTTTTT
CASRSAGTGGTGELFF
>TRBV28|-|few|TRBJ1-2
TGTGCCAGCAGTCCCCATGGGGGGGGCGGCAGAAACTATGGCTACACCTTC
CASSPHGGGGRNYGYTF
>TRBV18|-|few|TRBJ1-5
TGTGCCAGCTCACCACCGAGGGCCTATCAGCCCCAGCATTTT
CASSPPRAYQPQHF
>TRBV5-5|-|-|TRBJ2-6
TGTGCCAGCAGCTTGGTTCCCGAGAGCTCTGGGGCCAACGTCCTGACTTTC
CASSLVPESSGANVLTF
>TRBV7-2|-|-|TRBJ1-3
TGTGCCAGCAGCTGGACGGCTAGCTCTGGAAACACCATATATTTT
CASSWTASSGNTIYF
>TRBV5-1|-|-|TRBJ2-7
TGCGCCAGCAGCTTGGACAGGCAGGCCTACGAGCAGTACTTC
CASSLDRQAYEQYF
>TRBV6-1|TRBD1|-|TRBJ2-7
TGTGCCAGCAGTACCAATACCGGACAGGGGAGGTACGAGCAGTACTTC
CASSTNTGQGRYEQYF
>TRBV12-3/TRBV12-4|TRBD1|few|TRBJ1-2
TGTGCCAGCACCTTTACAGGGGGTAATACCTATGGCTACACCTTC
CASTFTGGNTYGYTF
>TRBV6-1|TRBD1|-|TRBJ1-2
TGTGCCAGCAGTGAGTTTAGGACAGGGCTTCAGGACTATGGCTACACCTTC
CASSEFRTGLQDYGYTF
>TRBV19|-|-|TRBJ1-2
TGTGCCAGTAGTATGGGAAGATCGGGAAATCCTGGCTACACCTTC
CASSMGRSGNPGYTF
>TRBV24-1|TRBD1|-|TRBJ2-1
TGTGCCACCAGTGACCACAGGGGGTGGGAAAGAAATGAGCAGTTCTTC
CATSDHRGWERNEQFF
>TRBV12-3/TRBV12-4|-|-|TRBJ1-2
TGTGCCAGCAGTTTCCACAGGTGGGACTATGGCTACACCTTC
CASSFHRWDYGYTF
>TRBV20-1|-|-|TRBJ2-3
TGCAGTGCTAGAGTTCCCGCCGAGACGCAGTATTTT
CSARVPAETQYF
>TRBV29-1|TRBD1|few|TRBJ1-2
TGCAGCGTGGCCGGGACAGGGGCTAACTATGGCTACACCTTC
CSVAGTGANYGYTF
>TRBV24-1|-|-|TRBJ2-3
TGTGCCACCAGTGATTTGTCGGGGGAGCGTCAAGATACGCAGTATTTT
CATSDLSGERQDTQYF
>TRBV6-1|TRBD1|many|TRBJ2-7
TGTGCCAGCAGTAGCCGGGACAGGTCCTACGAGCAGTACTTC
CASSSRDRSYEQYF
>TRBV11-2|-|once|TRBJ1-2
TGTGCCAGCAGTTTTGATTCCAACTATGGCTACACCTTC
CASSFDSNYGYTF
>TRBV5-1|-|-|TRBJ1-2
TGCGCCAGCAGCTTGGGCCGGACGGGCTATGGCTACACCTTC
CASSLGRTGYGYTF
>TRBV2|-|-|TRBJ1-6
TGTGCCAGCAGTGCGAACAGCATTAATTCACCCCTCCACTTT
CASSANSINSPLHF
>TRBV4-2|TRBD2|-|TRBJ2-3
TGTGCCAGCAGCCCCCTAGCGGGAGGCTCAGATACGCAGTATTTT
CASSPLAGGSDTQYF
>TRBV7-2|TRBD2|few|TRBJ2-3
TGTGCCAGCAGCTCCGGGTCCGGAGCGGGAACAGATACGCAGTATTTT
CASSSGSGAGTDTQYF
>TRBV2|-|-|TRBJ1-1
TGTGCCAGCAGTGGATTAAGGTGGGGGGAAAACACTGAAGCTTTCTTT
CASSGLRWGENTEAFF
>TRBV12-3/TRBV12-4|-|few|TRBJ1-1
TGTGCCAGCACTTTAGGGGGTTTACCTGAAGCTTTCTTT
CASTLGGLPEAFF
>TRBV20-1|TRBD1|-|TRBJ2-7
TGCAGTGCTAGAGACCTAGGACAGGGGGGATACGAGCAGTACTTC
CSARDLGQGGYEQYF
>TRBV12-3/TRBV12-4|TRBD2|-|TRBJ2-3
TGTGCCAGCACTTTAGCGGGGGGGCTCAACACGCAGTATTTT
CASTLAGGLNTQYF
>TRBV20-1|-|few|TRBJ2-3
TGCAGTGCTTACTTTTCGACAAAGGGCACAGATACGCAGTATTTT
CSAYFSTKGTDTQYF
>TRBV18|TRBD2|-|TRBJ2-1
TGTGCCAGCTCACCACGACTAGCGGGCGCGAGCTCCTACAATGAGCAGTTCTTC
CASSPRLAGASSYNEQFF
>TRBV6-2/TRBV6-3|TRBD1|-|TRBJ2-5
TGTGCCAGCAGAGGGACAGGGGTAGAGACCCAGTACTTC
CASRGTGVETQYF
>TRBV7-9|-|few|TRBJ1-1
TGTGCCAGCAGCTTAGCGTCCCAGGGTTCGTTGAACACTGAAGCTTTCTTT
CASSLASQGSLNTEAFF
>TRBV25-1|TRBD1|-|TRBJ2-5
TGTGCCAGCAGTGAATATCGGGGCAGGGGGATCTTAGGAGAGACCCAGTACTTC
CASSEYRGRGILGETQYF
>TRBV6-5|-|-|TRBJ2-1
TGTGCCAGCAGAGGTTCCTGGGGCAAGCAGTTCTTC
CASRGSWGKQFF
>TRBV5-5|-|-|TRBJ1-1
TGTGCCAGCGCATTCCTCCAGGGCTGGAACACTGAAGCTTTCTTT
CASAFLQGWNTEAFF
>TRBV19|-|-|TRBJ2-6
TGTGCCAGTACTTTTGGGGCCAACGTCCTGACTTTC
CASTFGANVLTF
>TRBV5-1|-|few|TRBJ2-7
TGCGCCAGCAGCGCCGGGACGGTAGCCTACGAGCAGTACTTC
CASSAGTVAYEQYF
>TRBV6-5|-|-|TRBJ2-1
TGTGCCAGCACCCCGGGACGAAGGCGCAATGAGCAGTTCTTC
CASTPGRRRNEQFF
>TRBV4-2|-|few|TRBJ2-5
TGTGCCAGCAGCCAATTTAATAGCGGAATGGAGGCGGAGACCCAGTACTTC
CASSQFNSGMEAETQYF
>TRBV7-9|-|-|TRBJ1-1
TGTGCCAGCTTTAAAGGAACTGAAGCTTTCTTT
CASFKGTEAFF
>TRBV12-3/TRBV12-4|TRBD1|-|TRBJ1-4
TGTGCCAGCAGTTCAGGACAGGGGGCGTGGGAAAAACTGTTTTTT
CASSSGQGAWEKLFF
>TRBV12-3/TRBV12-4|-|few|TRBJ1-2
TGTGCCAGCAGTGTAGGGGTTGGGTATGGCTACACCTTC
CASSVGVGYGYTF
>TRBV5-1|-|-|TRBJ2-7
TGCGCCAGCAGCTTGAGGGCGTACATCGCTTCCTACGAGCAGTACTTC
CASSLRAYIASYEQYF
>TRBV25-1|TRBD1|once|TRBJ2-7
TGTGCCAGCAGTGTGGGACAGCCCCACGGGCAGTACTTC
CASSVGQPHGQYF
>TRBV5-1|TRBD2|-|TRBJ2-2
TGCGCCAGCAGCTTGGGAGCGGGAGGAGCCACCGGGGAGCTGTTTTTT
CASSLGAGGATGELFF
>TRBV18|-|-|TRBJ1-2
TGTGCCAGCTCGCTTGGGGATCGTAATGGCTACACCTTC
CASSLGDRNGYTF
>TRBV3-1|-|-|TRBJ1-5
TGTGCCAGCAGCGACATCGCTGATCAGCCCCAGCATTTT
CASSDIADQPQHF